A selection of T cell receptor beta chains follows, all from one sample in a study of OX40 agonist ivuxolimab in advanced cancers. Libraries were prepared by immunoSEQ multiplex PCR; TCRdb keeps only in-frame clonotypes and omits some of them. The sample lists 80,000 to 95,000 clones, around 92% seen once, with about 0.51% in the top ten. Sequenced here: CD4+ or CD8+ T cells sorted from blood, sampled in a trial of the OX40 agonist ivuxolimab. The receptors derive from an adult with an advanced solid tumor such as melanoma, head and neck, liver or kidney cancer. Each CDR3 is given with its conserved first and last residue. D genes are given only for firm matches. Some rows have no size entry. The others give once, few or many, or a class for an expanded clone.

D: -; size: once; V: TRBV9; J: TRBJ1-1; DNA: TGTGCCAGCAGCGCCGGGGACCGAAAGGAGATTCACCAGGCTTTCTTT; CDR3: CASSAGDRKEIHQAFF
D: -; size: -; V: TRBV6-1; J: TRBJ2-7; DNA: TGTGCCAGCAGTGAAGTCTGGAGCTCCTACGAGCAGTACTTC; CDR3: CASSEVWSSYEQYF
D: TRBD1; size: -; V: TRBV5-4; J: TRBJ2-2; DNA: TGTGCCAGCAGCCGACAGGGGGTAGTCACCGGGGAGCTGTTTTTT; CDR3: CASSRQGVVTGELFF
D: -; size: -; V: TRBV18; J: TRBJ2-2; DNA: TGTGCCAGCTCACCACCGGACTATACCGGGGAGCTGTTTTTT; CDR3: CASSPPDYTGELFF
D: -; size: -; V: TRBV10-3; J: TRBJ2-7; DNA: TGTGCCATCGCAGCCGACACTGACAACTCCTACGAGCAGTACTTC; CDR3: CAIAADTDNSYEQYF
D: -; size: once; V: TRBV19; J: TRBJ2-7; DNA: TGTGCCAGTAGGCGGGACTCCTGGGCTTACGAGCAGTACTTC; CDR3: CASRRDSWAYEQYF
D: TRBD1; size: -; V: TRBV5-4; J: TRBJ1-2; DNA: TGTGCCAGCAGCTTATATGGGACAGGGGACTATGGCTACACCTTC; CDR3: CASSLYGTGDYGYTF
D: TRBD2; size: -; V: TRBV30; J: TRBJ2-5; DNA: TGTGCCTGGAGTGGGGGGGGCCAAGAGACCCAGTACTTC; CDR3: CAWSGGGQETQYF
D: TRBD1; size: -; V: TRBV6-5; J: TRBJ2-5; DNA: TGTGCCAGCAGTTTGGACAGGACACAAGAGACCCAGTACTTC; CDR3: CASSLDRTQETQYF
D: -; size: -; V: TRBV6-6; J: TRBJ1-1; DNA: TGTGCCAGCAGCTGGGGGGCCGTAAACACTGAAGCTTTCTTT; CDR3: CASSWGAVNTEAFF
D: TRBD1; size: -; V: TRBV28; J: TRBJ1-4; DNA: TGTGCCAGCAGTTCCAGGGGGCCGGGTAATGAAAAACTGTTTTTT; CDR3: CASSSRGPGNEKLFF